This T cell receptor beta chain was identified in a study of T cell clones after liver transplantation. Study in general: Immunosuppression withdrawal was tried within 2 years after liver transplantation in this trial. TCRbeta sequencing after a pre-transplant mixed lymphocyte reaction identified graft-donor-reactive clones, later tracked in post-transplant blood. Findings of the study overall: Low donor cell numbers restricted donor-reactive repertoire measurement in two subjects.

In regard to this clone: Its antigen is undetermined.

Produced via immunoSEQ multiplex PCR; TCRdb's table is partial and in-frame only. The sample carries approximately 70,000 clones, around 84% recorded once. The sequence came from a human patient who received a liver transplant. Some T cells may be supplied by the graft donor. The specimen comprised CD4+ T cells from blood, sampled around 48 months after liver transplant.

The CDR3 sequence: CASSLVGGVYEQYF. The CDR3 nucleotides are TGTGCCAGCAGTTTGGTGGGGGGGGTCTACGAGCAGTACTTC. The chain has TRBV28 and TRBJ2-7; the match to TRBD2 covers 7 bases. This CDR3 has 14 amino acids. The V gene's germline CDR1 is MDHEN and CDR2 SYDVKM. The junction had 5 bases not matched to a gene; V was cut back by 3 bases and J by 3 bases.